The 20 T cell receptor beta chains given below trace back to one sample, sequenced in a study of T cells after yellow fever vaccination. TCRdb reanalysed the 5' RACE reads using MiXCR and keeps one entry per CDR3 protein. The sample includes about 500,000 distinct CDR3 sequences, about 15% of them seen just once. The material sequenced was PBMCs, taken about 5 days after the first yellow fever vaccination. These receptors were taken from a man between 18 and 29 years old who received the YFV17D yellow fever vaccine.

The chain combines TRBV7-9 with TRBJ2-4, with TRBD1 matching over 10 bases. The junction had 2 bases not matched to a gene; V was cut back by 5 bases and J by 1 base. The CDR3 is 15 residues long. The V gene's germline CDR1 is SEHNR and CDR2 FQNEAQ (reference sequence). For the CDR3, the DNA is TGTGCCAGCAGCACGGGACAGGGGGCCAAAAACATTCAGTACTTC. Translated: CASSTGQGAKNIQYF.

This chain connects TRBV7-9 to TRBJ2-7, with TRBD2 identical over 7 bases. The CDR3 extends over 13 amino acids. After removal of 4 bases from V and 6 bases from J, the junction contained 6 bases not matched to a gene. The germline gives CDR1 SEHNR, CDR2 FQNEAQ (reference sequence). CDR3 bases: TGTGCCAGCAGCTCAGCGGGGCCCTCCGAGCAGTACTTC. Translation gives CASSSAGPSEQYF.

This chain links TRBV5-6 with TRBJ2-7; 7 positions match TRBD2. The CDR3 runs to 14 residues. J was trimmed by 1 base and V by 0 bases; bases with no gene match: 1. Per germline, CDR1 SGHDT and CDR2 YYEEEE. The CDR3 DNA sequence: TGTGCCAGCAGCTTGGCGGGACTATCCTACGAGCAGTACTTC. It specifies CASSLAGLSYEQYF.

This clonotype was seen only a few times. The chain combines TRBV18 with TRBJ1-1; maybe TRBD1 (5 bases). There are 14 residues in the CDR3. V was trimmed by 6 bases and J by 5 bases, leaving 16 bases between them. Looked up from germline, CDR1 is KGHSH and CDR2 is LQKENI. CDR3 DNA sequence: TGTGCCAGCTCTGGGGACGGGTTGAGGACTGAAGCTTTCTTT. Translating gives CASSGDGLRTEAFF.

The V gene is TRBV11-1, the J gene TRBJ2-1; D remains unclear. The CDR3 has 13 amino acids. V dropped 4 bases and J dropped 8 bases, with 12 bases sitting between them. Germline V gene sequence: CDR1 SGHAT, CDR2 FQDESV (reference sequence). The CDR3 spells CASSSLGPDEQFF. The DNA for the CDR3 is TGTGCCAGCAGCTCGCTTGGCCCCGATGAGCAGTTCTTC.

This clonotype was recorded a few times. The gene calls are TRBV2 and TRBJ2-4; 7 bases are shared with TRBD1. Trimming cost V 6 bases and J 0 bases; bases outside gene matches: 2. Germline assignment: CDR1 SNHLY and CDR2 FYNNEI. CDR3 length: 14 amino acids. The CDR3 sequence: CASSTGVAKNIQYF. The CDR3 nucleotides read TGTGCCAGCAGCACAGGGGTAGCCAAAAACATTCAGTACTTC.

This clonotype appeared a few times. The chain uses TRBV7-9 and TRBJ2-3, with 7 bases lining up with TRBD1. Trimming removed 5 bases from V and 5 bases from J; junction bases left unmatched: 4. CDR1 and CDR2 (germline): SEHNR, FQNEAQ (reference sequence). The CDR3 spans 13 residues. The CDR3 coding sequence is TGTGCCAGCAGCGTACAGGGGAAAGATACGCAGTATTTT. Amino acids: CASSVQGKDTQYF. Using reference TRBV7-9 and TRBJ2-3 for the parts outside the CDR3, the full variable domain is DTGVSQNPRHKITKRGQNVTFRCDPISEHNRLYWYRQTLGQGPEFLTYFQNEAQLEKSRLLSDRFSAERPKGSFSTLEIQRTEQGDSAMYLCASSVQGKDTQYFGPGTRLTVL.

The J gene is TRBJ1-5, the V gene TRBV10-2; no clear D. The CDR3 is made up of 13 amino acids. The V and J ends lost 9 bases and 7 bases respectively, with 16 bases between them. Looked up from germline, CDR1 is WSHSY and CDR2 is SAAADI. The CDR3 spells CARPFPGPQPQHF. CDR3 in DNA: TGCGCCAGACCCTTCCCGGGTCCACAGCCCCAGCATTTT.

The chain's CDR3 is CASSITTENNQPQHF. The CDR3 bases are TGTGCCAGTAGTATTACTACAGAAAACAATCAGCCCCAGCATTTT. The chain is built from TRBV19 and TRBJ1-5, with D unresolved. V lost 3 bases to trimming and J lost 3 bases, with 12 bases between them. The CDR3 runs 15 residues. The germline V gene has CDR1 LNHDA and CDR2 SQIVND (reference sequence).

This clonotype appeared a few times. The CDR3, as DNA: TGTGCCAGCAGTGACTCTCCCTTAGCGGGCTACAATGAGCAGTTCTTC. Amino acids: CASSDSPLAGYNEQFF. The chain combines TRBV6-4 with TRBJ2-1; 7 bases align to TRBD2. The CDR3 is 16 amino acids. In germline, CDR1 is MRHNA, CDR2 SNTAGT. V was clipped by 0 bases and J by 3 bases; unmatched bases: 5.

The chain employs TRBV5-1 and TRBJ2-7; 7 bases fit TRBD2. This CDR3 is 15 amino acids long. Germline CDR1 and CDR2: SGHRS and YFSETQ. With 0 bases clipped from V and 0 bases from J, the junction kept 3 bases outside the gene matches. CDR3 sequence: CASSLGGGNSYEQYF. The CDR3 coding sequence is TGCGCCAGCAGCTTGGGGGGGGGGAACTCCTACGAGCAGTACTTC.

The J gene is TRBJ2-1, the V gene TRBV4-3, with TRBD2 matching 8 bases. The CDR3 runs 15 residues. Trimming cost V 0 bases and J 10 bases; bases outside gene matches: 8. Germline lookup yields CDR1 LGHNA and CDR2 YSLEER. The CDR3 spells CASSQETSGRGEQFF. In nucleotides, the CDR3 is TGCGCCAGCAGCCAAGAAACTAGCGGCCGCGGGGAGCAGTTCTTC.

The CDR3 DNA reads as TGTGCCAGCAGCCTTGGGACGGCGGGGGGGATCCAAGAGACCCAGTACTTC. It codes for CASSLGTAGGIQETQYF. This sequence joins TRBV7-9 and TRBJ2-5; 9 bases map to TRBD2. Germline V gene sequence: CDR1 SEHNR, CDR2 FQNEAQ (reference sequence). Germline trimming cut 5 bases from V and 1 base from J; bases unmatched to any gene: 11. CDR3 length: 17 residues.

CDR3 DNA sequence: TGTGCCAGCAGCGCCTTGGGGCAAAGAAATTCACCCCTCCACTTT. Its translation is CASSALGQRNSPLHF. The chain is built from TRBV14 and TRBJ1-6; perhaps TRBD1 as D (5 bases). The germline V and J ends were trimmed by 5 bases and 7 bases, with 15 bases remaining between them. CDR3 length: 15 amino acids. In germline, CDR1 is SGHDN, CDR2 FVKESK.

There are a few counts of this clonotype. This chain joins TRBV7-9 and TRBJ2-5; D may match TRBD1 or TRBD2 (5 bases each). The germline V gene has CDR1 SEHNR and CDR2 FQNEAQ (reference sequence). With 1 base removed from V and 1 base from J, the gap between germline ends came to 10 bases. The CDR3 extends over 15 amino acids. The CDR3, as DNA: TGTGCCAGCAGCTTAGGACGGGGCACCCAAGAGACCCAGTACTTC. Translating it yields CASSLGRGTQETQYF.

This clonotype was counted only a few times. V and J are TRBV6-2 or TRBV6-3 and TRBJ2-5; TRBD2 aligns across 8 bases. Losses at the gene ends were 6 bases for V and 5 bases for J; bases not matched to a gene: 8. The length of the CDR3 is 14 residues. The V gene's germline CDR1 is MNHEY and CDR2 SVGEGT. CDR3 sequence reads: CASRNRTSSETQYF. The CDR3 DNA reads as TGTGCCAGCAGAAATCGGACTAGCAGCGAGACCCAGTACTTC.

The rearrangement joins TRBV29-1 to TRBJ2-5; 7 bases fit TRBD1. CDR3 length: 12 residues. The J segment lost 4 bases and the V segment lost 4 bases, leaving 3 bases of the junction unmatched. The germline gives CDR1 SQVTM, CDR2 ANQGSEA. In nucleotides, the CDR3 is TGCAGCGTTGGCGCAGGGGGAGAGACCCAGTACTTC. This sequence encodes CSVGAGGETQYF.

This clonotype was counted a few times. The chain combines TRBV19 with TRBJ2-2; D is possibly TRBD2 (6 bases). CDR3 length: 14 amino acids. Trimming took 7 bases from V and 5 from J, leaving 14 bases between them. Germline CDR1 is LNHDA and CDR2 is SQIVND (reference sequence). The CDR3 reads CASNHPGETGELFF. CDR3 DNA sequence: TGTGCCAGTAATCATCCGGGGGAAACCGGGGAGCTGTTTTTT.

The genes are TRBV6-2 or TRBV6-3 and TRBJ1-2, with no clear D. The CDR3 runs 12 residues. Germline assignment: CDR1 MNHEY and CDR2 SVGEGT. Trimming shortened V by 2 bases and J by 7 bases, and 8 bases separated the two germline ends. DNA of the CDR3: TGTGCCAGCAGTTACCTCAGGAGTGGCTACACCTTC. It encodes CASSYLRSGYTF.

V is TRBV6-2 or TRBV6-3 and J is TRBJ1-2; perhaps TRBD1 as D (5 bases). V was trimmed by 7 bases and J by 3 bases, leaving 15 bases between them. The CDR3 length is 14 residues. Germline assignment: CDR1 MNHEY and CDR2 SVGEGT. CDR3 amino acids: CASTDPTAYYGYTF. The CDR3 coding sequence is TGTGCCAGCACTGATCCGACAGCCTACTATGGCTACACCTTC.